These 20 T cell receptor delta chains were sequenced from one sample in a study of gamma-delta T cells after stem cell transplantation. TCRdb re-called the RT-PCR reads via CATT. The data contain approximately 2,500 delta-chain clones, about 32% of them singletons. Sample: gamma-delta T cells. These TCRs come from a human donor. It is not recorded whose cells these are; they may come from a transplant donor.

The gene calls are TRDV2 and TRDJ1; 10 bases are a match to TRDD3. The junction had 9 bases not matched to a gene; V was cut back by 3 bases and J by 0 bases. The length of the CDR3 is 17 residues. Germline CDR1 and CDR2: GEAIGNYY and EKD. CDR3 residues: CACDLLGDGTYTDKLIF. The CDR3 DNA follows: TGTGCCTGTGACTTACTGGGGGATGGAACGTACACCGATAAACTCATCTTT.

J is TRDJ3 and V is TRDV2; 7 bases align to TRDD3. The CDR3 runs to 20 residues. V was clipped by 4 bases and J by 0 bases; unmatched bases: 14. In germline, CDR1 is GEAIGNYY, CDR2 EKD. CDR3 in amino acids: CACDSPGGAGSSWDTRQMFF. Written as DNA, the CDR3 is TGTGCCTGTGATTCCCCTGGGGGCGCCGGGAGCTCCTGGGACACCCGACAGATGTTTTTC.

This clone was picked up one time. The chain combines TRDV2 with TRDJ2; possibly TRDD3 for D (6 bases). The V gene lost 3 bases and the J gene lost 6 bases, with 25 bases spanning the gap. Per the germline V gene, CDR1 is GEAIGNYY and CDR2 is EKD. The CDR3 totals 18 residues. The CDR3 nucleotides read TGTGCCTGTGACCCCGTTTGGGGTGGGGGGCACCCTCCAGCACAACTCTTCTTT. Translation gives CACDPVWGGGHPPAQLFF.

In its sample, this clone is medium-sized. The V call is TRDV2, the J call TRDJ1; TRDD3 matches at 13 bases. The J segment lost 2 bases and the V segment lost 3 bases, leaving 5 bases of the junction unmatched. Germline CDR1 is GEAIGNYY and CDR2 is EKD. CDR3 size: 16 residues. The CDR3 spells CACDFLLGDTTDKLIF. The CDR3 region has the DNA TGTGCCTGTGACTTCCTACTGGGGGATACGACCGATAAACTCATCTTT.

In this sample, this clone turned up a few times. Other DNA sequences of this sample code for an identical CDR3. The chain joins TRDV2 to TRDJ1; TRDD2 might be the D (8 bases). Germline V gene sequence: CDR1 GEAIGNYY, CDR2 EKD. The CDR3 totals 22 residues. V dropped 0 bases and J dropped 0 bases, with 31 bases sitting between them. This chain's CDR3 is CACDTVILPMYTGEGYTDKLIF. CDR3 nucleotide sequence: TGTGCCTGTGACACCGTGATCCTTCCTATGTATACTGGGGAAGGGTACACCGATAAACTCATCTTT.

In the case of this clone: Mismatch with germline at one junction end may stem from a read error. The rearrangement links TRDV2 to TRDJ1; the match to TRDD3 covers 8 bases. CDR3 length equals 20 residues. CDR1 and CDR2 from the germline V gene are GEAIGNYY and EKD. The CDR3 nucleotides read TGTGCCTGTGCCACCTTGAGGATGGGGGATCCCCTCGTACAGAGTGATACACTCATCTTT. This gives the protein CACATLRMGDPLVQSDTLIF.

Concerning this clone: Compared with germline, one end of the junction differs, possibly owing to a read error. The rearrangement uses TRAV29/DV5 and TRDJ1, with 7 bases aligning to TRDD3. From germline, CDR1 is NSMFDY and CDR2 ISSIKDK. The CDR3 is 17 residues long. CDR3 DNA: TGTTCAGCAAGGACGGCCTTCGGGGGATTCAGTACCGATAAACTCATCTTT. Translated: CSARTAFGGFSTDKLIF.

The sample holds a few counts of this clone. V and J are TRDV2 and TRDJ1; 13 bases fit TRDD3. The CDR3 runs 17 residues. J lost 0 bases, V lost 0 bases, and 3 bases had no gene match. From germline, CDR1 is GEAIGNYY and CDR2 EKD. The CDR3 here is CACDTLLGDTYTDKLIF. The CDR3 coding sequence is TGTGCCTGTGACACCTTACTGGGGGATACGTACACCGATAAACTCATCTTT.

Comments on this clone: A far larger clone is a single base away, which makes a read error likely. This chain joins TRDV2 and TRDJ1, with 9 positions matching TRDD3. The V gene end was trimmed by 0 bases and the J gene end by 6 bases; junction bases not matched to a gene: 16. The germline gives CDR1 GEAIGNYY, CDR2 EKD. The CDR3 is 18 residues long. The CDR3 loop is CACDTVRLGDVYTYKLIF. The CDR3 coding sequence is TGTGCCTGTGACACCGTCAGGCTGGGGGATGTCTATACCTATAAACTCATCTTT.

The V call is TRDV2, the J call TRDJ1, with TRDD3 matching over 13 bases. The length of the CDR3 is 24 residues. CDR1 is GEAIGNYY, CDR2 EKD, per germline. The J segment lost 2 bases and the V segment lost 3 bases, leaving 29 bases of the junction unmatched. DNA for the CDR3: TGTGCCTGTGACTCCCTCGAGCGAGTACTGGGGGATACGTCGGACTCCACGCTGACCGATAAACTCATCTTT. This gives the protein CACDSLERVLGDTSDSTLTDKLIF.

The rearrangement links TRDV2 to TRDJ1, with 9 bases matching TRDD3. The CDR3 is made up of 15 amino acids. Germline trimming cut 5 bases from V and 1 base from J; bases unmatched to any gene: 7. The germline CDR1 and CDR2 sequences are GEAIGNYY and EKD. The CDR3 DNA reads TGTGCCTGTGTATGCCTGGGGGATTCCACCGATAAACTCATCTTT. Amino acid sequence: CACVCLGDSTDKLIF.

The CDR3 nucleotides are TGTGCCTGTGATGGGTTACTGGGGGTCGACACCGATAAACTCATCTTT. Its protein is CACDGLLGVDTDKLIF. This chain uses TRDV2 with TRDJ1; 8 positions agree with TRDD3. There are 16 residues in the CDR3. The germline CDR1 and CDR2 sequences are GEAIGNYY and EKD. With V trimmed by 4 bases and J by 0 bases, 9 bases remained unmatched.

This clone appeared a few times. This rearrangement joins TRDV1 to TRDJ1; 12 bases fit TRDD3. CDR1 is TSWWSYY, CDR2 QGS, per germline. Trimming at V came to 1 base and at J to 3 bases, leaving 12 bases not matched to a gene. The CDR3 spans 19 residues. CDR3 DNA sequence: TGTGCTCTTGGGGAACACCCCCCACTGGGGGATACAAAAGCCGATAAACTCATCTTT. Its protein product is CALGEHPPLGDTKADKLIF.

Notes on this clone: Other DNA sequences in the same sample also yield this CDR3. J is TRDJ1 and V is TRDV1, with D perhaps TRDD3 (7 bases). This CDR3 contains 20 residues. Germline V gene lookup returns CDR1 TSWWSYY and CDR2 QGS. Trimming took off 6 bases at V and 3 bases at J, with 32 bases between the two ends. CDR3 amino acids: CALGEIRLLRPLGVPDKLIF. CDR3 in DNA: TGTGCTCTTGGAGAGATCAGACTCCTACGTCCTCTGGGGGTCCCCGATAAACTCATCTTT.

A few counts support this clone. The chain's CDR3 is CALGGRLLRSVLGDTKGNTDKLIF. The CDR3 DNA is TGTGCTCTTGGGGGTCGGCTCCTGCGCTCTGTACTGGGGGATACTAAGGGAAACACCGATAAACTCATCTTT. The chain joins TRDV1 to TRDJ1; 12 nucleotides match TRDD3. Germline V lookup: CDR1 TSWWSYY, CDR2 QGS. CDR3 length: 24 residues. With 4 bases clipped from V and 0 bases from J, the junction kept 27 bases outside the gene matches.

This clone is medium-sized within its sample. This chain links TRDV2 with TRDJ1, with TRDD3 identical over 9 bases. In germline, CDR1 is GEAIGNYY, CDR2 EKD. V lost 3 bases, J lost 1 base, and 5 bases stayed unmatched. This CDR3 region has 15 residues. DNA of the CDR3: TGTGCCTGTGACCTACTGGGGGACCCCACCGATAAACTCATCTTT. It specifies CACDLLGDPTDKLIF.

On this clone: The germline gene is not matched at one end of the junction; a read error may be the cause. The V gene is TRDV2, the J gene TRDJ3, with 7 positions matching TRDD3. Germline-derived CDR1 and CDR2 are GEAIGNYY and EKD. This CDR3 spans 20 amino acids. The CDR3 here is CACDATGARQVSWDTRQMFF. The CDR3 nucleotides are TGTGCCTGTGACGCTACTGGGGCCCGACAGGTTTCCTGGGACACCCGACAGATGTTCTTC.

This chain connects TRDV2 to TRDJ1; unclear D gene. The CDR3 covers 16 residues. V gave up 0 bases and J gave up 1 base, with 14 bases separating them. The germline CDR1 and CDR2 sequences are GEAIGNYY and EKD. CDR3 in DNA: TGTGCCTGTGACACCGTCGAAGGATCGGGCACCGATAAACTCATCTTT. It yields the protein CACDTVEGSGTDKLIF.

The table lists this clone with a few counts. The chain recombines TRDV2 with TRDJ2; 12 bases agree with TRDD3. With 0 bases clipped from V and 4 bases from J, the junction kept 11 bases outside the gene matches. The CDR3 totals 19 residues. Germline V gene lookup returns CDR1 GEAIGNYY and CDR2 EKD. DNA for the CDR3: TGTGCCTGTGACACCGTGGAAGACTGGGGGATACCTACGACAGCACAACTCTTCTTT. This codes for CACDTVEDWGIPTTAQLFF.

The assigned J gene is TRDJ1, but the V gene is uncalled; the table names TRDD3, a call not compared with the DNA. CDR3 size: 13 residues. CDR3 nucleotides: TGTGCCATACTGGGGGATACAACAGATAAACTCATCTTT. This codes for CAILGDTTDKLIF.